The 32 T cell receptor beta chains presented below share a single source sample, sequenced in a study of cytomegalovirus exposure and HLA in healthy donors. The PCR ran on 60 Vbeta and 13 Jbeta primers. Sequencing used immunoSEQ multiplex PCR; TCRdb keeps in-frame clones, though not all of them. The sample yields some 150,000 clones, approximately 88% seen once. Material for sequencing was PBMCs. These receptors were taken from a woman in her 30s in good health and CMV-seronegative.

The V and J genes are TRBV18 and TRBJ2-7; TRBD1 might be the D (6 bases). The CDR3 has 12 amino acids. The V and J ends lost 0 bases and 6 bases respectively, with 6 bases between them. The germline V gene encodes CDR1 KGHSH and CDR2 LQKENI. CDR3 bases: TGTGCCAGCTCACCACCGGGGGCCGAGCAGTACTTC. Protein sequence: CASSPPGAEQYF.

This chain uses TRBV7-9 with TRBJ2-3, with 7 bases fitting TRBD2. Trimming took 8 bases from V and 3 from J; bases not matched to a gene: 17. Per the germline V gene, CDR1 is SEHNR and CDR2 is FQNEAQ (reference sequence). The CDR3 contains 17 residues. CDR3 bases: TGTGCCAGCTCGGTGTACGGGCGGGGGAAGACGACAGATACGCAGTATTTT. Translation: CASSVYGRGKTTDTQYF.

The genes are TRBV4-1 and TRBJ1-1, with D hard to call. Germline-derived CDR1 and CDR2 are MGHRA and YSYEKL. The germline V and J ends were trimmed by 3 bases and 1 base, with 18 bases remaining between them. The CDR3 consists of 17 residues. The CDR3 nucleotides are TGCGCCAGCAGCCACGCTAGCCCGACCGCACCGAACACTGAAGCTTTCTTT. It specifies CASSHASPTAPNTEAFF.

Note on this clone: The same CDR3 also results from other DNA sequences found in this sample. V usage is TRBV29-1 and J usage is TRBJ2-7; D possibly corresponds to TRBD1 (7 bases). In germline, CDR1 is SQVTM, CDR2 ANQGSEA. CDR3 length equals 11 residues. V lost 6 bases and J lost 7, with 13 bases in between. CDR3 coding DNA: TGCAGCGTCAGGGGGGCGGGGGAGCAGTACTTC. Residues: CSVRGAGEQYF.

The chain employs TRBV5-8 and TRBJ2-3; TRBD1 matches 11 bases. The V gene end was trimmed by 4 bases and the J gene end by 0 bases; junction bases not matched to a gene: 4. Germline CDR1 is SGHTS and CDR2 is YDEGEE. CDR3 length equals 16 residues. The chain's CDR3 is CASSLGQGGSTDTQYF. Here the CDR3 DNA reads TGTGCCAGCAGCCTGGGACAGGGGGGAAGCACAGATACGCAGTATTTT.

This chain uses TRBV7-2 with TRBJ1-1; 7 bases are a match to TRBD1. Germline loops: CDR1 SGHTA, CDR2 FQGNSA. The CDR3 is 15 residues long. J lost 4 bases, V lost 1 base, and 6 bases had no gene match. The CDR3 DNA sequence: TGTGCCAGCAGCTTAGACCTACAGGGGCGCACTGAAGCTTTCTTT. It encodes CASSLDLQGRTEAFF.

The chain recombines TRBV7-2 with TRBJ2-6; 7 nucleotides line up with TRBD1. CDR3 length: 18 amino acids. The V gene end was trimmed by 4 bases and the J gene end by 0 bases; junction bases not matched to a gene: 9. Germline V gene sequence: CDR1 SGHTA, CDR2 FQGNSA. This chain's CDR3 is CASSYAGTVLSGANVLTF. The CDR3 DNA sequence: TGTGCCAGCAGCTACGCCGGGACAGTACTCTCTGGGGCCAACGTCCTGACTTTC.

This clone was seen a handful of times. The chain is built from TRBV2 and TRBJ2-3; 7 nucleotides agree with TRBD2. Germline CDR1 SNHLY, CDR2 FYNNEI. The CDR3 spans 14 residues. Germline trimming cut 7 bases from V and 4 bases from J; bases unmatched to any gene: 8. CDR3: CASTIRDYPDTQYF. CDR3 bases: TGTGCCAGCACCATCCGGGACTATCCAGATACGCAGTATTTT.

The chain uses TRBV4-1 and TRBJ2-7; 13 nucleotides align to TRBD2. Germline trimming cut 3 bases from V and 2 bases from J; bases unmatched to any gene: 4. Per the germline V gene, CDR1 is MGHRA and CDR2 is YSYEKL. The CDR3 length is 16 residues. CDR3 DNA: TGCGCCAGCAGCCAGGCCGGACTAGCGGGGGCCTACGAGCAGTACTTC. Residues: CASSQAGLAGAYEQYF.

This clone has a single count. The gene calls are TRBV5-1 and TRBJ2-2; D perhaps matches TRBD1 (6 bases). The CDR3 runs to 15 residues. Trimming cost V 4 bases and J 6 bases, with 16 bases left between them. Germline values: CDR1 SGHRS, CDR2 YFSETQ. CDR3 region: CASSPQEQGAGELFF. In nucleotides, the CDR3 is TGCGCCAGCAGCCCCCAAGAACAGGGAGCCGGGGAGCTGTTTTTT.

The chain carries TRBV5-4 and TRBJ2-1; possibly TRBD2 for D (6 bases). CDR3 length equals 15 residues. Germline V gene lookup returns CDR1 SGHNT and CDR2 YYREEE (reference sequence). V was cut by 0 bases and J by 7 bases, with 14 bases left in between. CDR3 in amino acids: CASSLGQGGWNEQFF. Written as DNA, the CDR3 is TGTGCCAGCAGCTTGGGTCAGGGAGGTTGGAATGAGCAGTTCTTC.

V is TRBV5-1 and J is TRBJ2-1; D is unclear. V was shortened by 0 bases and J by 6 bases, with 10 bases between the two germline ends. The CDR3 length is 14 residues. The germline CDR1 and CDR2 sequences are SGHRS and YFSETQ. The CDR3 DNA is TGCGCCAGCAGCTTGGAGGAGATGGTCAATGAGCAGTTCTTC. This sequence encodes CASSLEEMVNEQFF.

This sequence joins TRBV27 and TRBJ2-7, with 8 nucleotides matching TRBD1. Germline-derived CDR1 and CDR2 are MNHEY and SMNVEV (reference sequence). The CDR3 has 14 residues. V lost 4 bases, J lost 0 bases, and 2 bases stayed unmatched. CDR3 coding DNA: TGTGCCAGCAGTTCGACAGGGGTCTCCTACGAGCAGTACTTC. Protein product: CASSSTGVSYEQYF.

The chain has TRBV9 and TRBJ2-5, with TRBD1 matching over 9 bases. The CDR3 is 15 residues long. Trimming took 3 bases from V and 2 from J; bases not matched to a gene: 5. Germline CDR1 reads SGDLS; CDR2 reads YYNGEE. This CDR3 is CASSAGTGSQETQYF. CDR3 nucleotide sequence: TGTGCCAGCAGCGCCGGGACAGGGAGTCAAGAGACCCAGTACTTC.

The genes are TRBV7-8 and TRBJ1-4; TRBD1 might be the D (5 bases). This CDR3 region has 12 residues. Germline CDR1 is SGHVS and CDR2 is FQNEAQ. V lost 4 bases to trimming and J lost 11 bases, with 11 bases between them. The CDR3 nucleotides are TGTGCCAGCAGCTCACAGGCGCGGAAACTGTTTTTT. This translates into CASSSQARKLFF.

In DNA, the CDR3 is TGTGCCAGCAGCGTAGAGGGAGCGCGGGGCACTGAAGCTTTCTTT. Translating gives CASSVEGARGTEAFF. The chain employs TRBV9 and TRBJ1-1; no clear D. Trimming stripped 0 bases from V and 4 bases from J, with 13 bases between. Germline-derived CDR1 and CDR2 are SGDLS and YYNGEE. The CDR3 covers 15 residues.

The V gene is TRBV5-1, the J gene TRBJ1-5; TRBD1 matches at 9 bases. Germline V gene sequence: CDR1 SGHRS, CDR2 YFSETQ. The CDR3 extends over 15 amino acids. J lost 3 bases, V lost 4 bases, and 5 bases had no gene match. The CDR3 nucleotides are TGCGCCAGCAGCCTGACAGGGGGTGTCAATCAGCCCCAGCATTTT. It yields the protein CASSLTGGVNQPQHF.

The rearrangement uses TRBV7-2 and TRBJ1-1; 9 nucleotides line up with TRBD1. The J segment lost 4 bases and the V segment lost 5 bases, leaving 8 bases of the junction unmatched. The CDR3 is 15 amino acids. Germline assignment: CDR1 SGHTA and CDR2 FQGNSA. CDR3 coding DNA: TGTGCCAGCAGCACACAGGGACAGGGATCCACTGAAGCTTTCTTT. Its protein product is CASSTQGQGSTEAFF. Full variable domain (outside the CDR3, taken from reference TRBV7-2 and TRBJ1-1): GAGVSQSPSNKVTEKGKDVELRCDPISGHTALYWYRQSLGQGLEFLIYFQGNSAPDKSGLPSDRFSAERTGGSVSTLTIQRTQQEDSAVYLCASSTQGQGSTEAFFGQGTRLTVV.

This chain links TRBV20-1 with TRBJ2-5; 8 bases align to TRBD2. Germline loops: CDR1 DFQATT, CDR2 SNEGSKA (reference sequence). V was clipped by 6 bases and J by 5 bases; unmatched bases: 2. The CDR3 covers 11 residues. Here the CDR3 DNA reads TGCAGTGCCAGGACTAGCGAGACCCAGTACTTC. Encoded protein: CSARTSETQYF.

Written as DNA, the CDR3 is TGTGCCAGCAGCCTAACACGGGACAGACCCTACGAGCAGTACTTC. This translates into CASSLTRDRPYEQYF. V usage is TRBV11-2 and J usage is TRBJ2-7; TRBD1 agrees at 7 bases. The CDR3 extends over 15 amino acids. J gave up 2 bases and V 5 bases, and 9 bases lay outside the gene matches. The germline V gene encodes CDR1 SGHAT and CDR2 FQNNGV.

J is TRBJ2-1 and V is TRBV30, with 8 bases identical to TRBD2. Looked up from germline, CDR1 is GTSNPN and CDR2 is SVGIG (reference sequence). The J segment lost 8 bases and the V segment lost 5 bases, leaving 14 bases of the junction unmatched. CDR3 length equals 15 residues. This chain's CDR3 is CAWASGTSHVDEQFF. DNA of the CDR3: TGTGCCTGGGCCTCCGGGACTAGTCACGTCGATGAGCAGTTCTTC.

J is TRBJ2-1 and V is TRBV11-1; the match to TRBD2 covers 7 bases. V shed 6 bases, J shed 6 bases, and the junction held 11 bases outside the gene matches. Germline V lookup: CDR1 SGHAT, CDR2 FQDESV (reference sequence). CDR3 length: 15 residues. Here the CDR3 reads CASRGTAPGGNEQFF. The CDR3 DNA is TGTGCCAGCAGAGGGACCGCTCCGGGGGGCAATGAGCAGTTCTTC.

CDR3 sequence reads: CASYTNAPGQGAKDEQYF. The CDR3 nucleotides read TGTGCCAGCTATACAAATGCCCCGGGACAGGGGGCTAAGGACGAGCAGTACTTC. The gene calls are TRBV6-7 and TRBJ2-7; 12 nucleotides agree with TRBD1. TRBV6-7 is assigned to the ORF class and has an uncertain function. J lost 5 bases, V lost 8 bases, and 19 bases had no gene match. The CDR3 sequence is 18 residues long.

J is TRBJ2-3 and V is TRBV9, with a weak D call TRBD1 (7 bases). The CDR3 spans 15 residues. Germline loops: CDR1 SGDLS, CDR2 YYNGEE. V was trimmed by 6 bases and J by 1 base, leaving 15 bases between them. The chain's CDR3 is CASTQGGRGTDTQYF. CDR3 sequence (DNA): TGTGCCAGCACCCAGGGGGGTAGGGGCACAGATACGCAGTATTTT.

This chain joins TRBV11-2 and TRBJ1-1; 12 bases line up with TRBD1. The germline V gene has CDR1 SGHAT and CDR2 FQNNGV. There are 14 residues in the CDR3. V was pared by 3 bases and J by 10 bases, with 6 bases of the junction left unmatched. DNA of the CDR3: TGTGCCAGCAGCTTGATCGGGACAGGGGGCAGAGCTTTCTTT. Translation gives CASSLIGTGGRAFF.

The chain recombines TRBV7-9 with TRBJ2-7; 7 nucleotides match TRBD1. Trimming cost V 5 bases and J 2 bases; bases outside gene matches: 9. The CDR3 runs 15 residues. Germline CDR1 reads SEHNR; CDR2 reads FQNEAQ (reference sequence). For the CDR3, the DNA is TGTGCCAGCAGCCCCGCGACAGGGACAGCCTACGAGCAGTACTTC. This sequence encodes CASSPATGTAYEQYF.

The genes are TRBV11-3 and TRBJ1-2; 8 nucleotides align to TRBD1. V trimming: 4 bases; J trimming: 5 bases; junction bases outside the gene matches: 3. There are 13 residues in the CDR3. Germline lookup yields CDR1 SGHNT and CDR2 YENEEA. The CDR3 loop reads CASSWDRPYGYTF. CDR3 bases: TGTGCCAGCAGCTGGGACAGGCCTTATGGCTACACCTTC.

The chain is built from TRBV7-9 and TRBJ1-2; TRBD1 might be the D (6 bases). The germline gives CDR1 SEHNR, CDR2 FQNEAQ (reference sequence). The CDR3 is 16 residues long. V was shortened by 3 bases and J by 6 bases, with 20 bases between the two germline ends. The CDR3 is CASSFRGSYPTDGYTF. The CDR3 coding sequence is TGTGCCAGCAGCTTCAGGGGCAGCTATCCGACGGATGGCTACACCTTC.

This chain joins TRBV6-5 and TRBJ2-1; D is perhaps TRBD1 (6 bases). The CDR3 extends over 14 amino acids. Germline CDR1 MNHEY, CDR2 SVGAGI. V was shortened by 4 bases and J by 5 bases, with 12 bases between the two germline ends. Here the CDR3 DNA reads TGTGCCAGCAGTTTCTGGGGGCGTGACAATGAGCAGTTCTTC. Translation gives CASSFWGRDNEQFF.

V gene TRBV7-2 combines with J gene TRBJ2-5; 8 bases match TRBD2. This CDR3 contains 15 residues. Germline assignment: CDR1 SGHTA and CDR2 FQGNSA. The J segment lost 1 base and the V segment lost 1 base, leaving 2 bases of the junction unmatched. The CDR3 loop is CASSLGAGGQETQYF. DNA of the CDR3: TGTGCCAGCAGCTTAGGGGCGGGGGGCCAAGAGACCCAGTACTTC.

The rearrangement links TRBV2 to TRBJ2-4; 9 bases line up with TRBD1. Trimming cost V 6 bases and J 1 base; bases outside gene matches: 4. The V gene's germline CDR1 is SNHLY and CDR2 FYNNEI. The CDR3 consists of 15 residues. CDR3 DNA sequence: TGTGCCAGCAGAGACGGGACAGGGGCCAAAAACATTCAGTACTTC. Encoded protein: CASRDGTGAKNIQYF.

The chain uses TRBV18 and TRBJ1-1, with 7 bases aligning to TRBD1. CDR3 length equals 15 residues. V was clipped by 3 bases and J by 1 base; unmatched bases: 5. Germline V CDR1 and CDR2: KGHSH, LQKENI. The CDR3 sequence: CASSPQYRGNTEAFF. Here the CDR3 DNA reads TGTGCCAGCTCACCCCAATACAGGGGGAACACTGAAGCTTTCTTT.